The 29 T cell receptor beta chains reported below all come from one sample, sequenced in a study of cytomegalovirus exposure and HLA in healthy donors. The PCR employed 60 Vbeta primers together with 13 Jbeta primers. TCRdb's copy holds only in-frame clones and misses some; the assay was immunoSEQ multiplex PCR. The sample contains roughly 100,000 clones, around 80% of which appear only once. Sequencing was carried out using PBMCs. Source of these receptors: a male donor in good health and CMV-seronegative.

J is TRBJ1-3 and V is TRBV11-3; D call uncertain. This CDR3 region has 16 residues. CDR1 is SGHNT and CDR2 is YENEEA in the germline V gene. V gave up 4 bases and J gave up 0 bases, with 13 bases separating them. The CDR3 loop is CASSSRRDRSGNTIYF. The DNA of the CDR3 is TGTGCCAGCAGCTCAAGGCGGGATCGCTCTGGAAACACCATATATTTT.

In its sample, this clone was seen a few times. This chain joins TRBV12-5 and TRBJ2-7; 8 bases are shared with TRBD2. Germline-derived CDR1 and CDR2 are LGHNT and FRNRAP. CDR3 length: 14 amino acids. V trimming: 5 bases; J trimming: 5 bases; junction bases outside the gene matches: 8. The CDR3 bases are TGTGCTAGTGGTGCCGGGACTAGGTTCGACGAGCAGTACTTC. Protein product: CASGAGTRFDEQYF.

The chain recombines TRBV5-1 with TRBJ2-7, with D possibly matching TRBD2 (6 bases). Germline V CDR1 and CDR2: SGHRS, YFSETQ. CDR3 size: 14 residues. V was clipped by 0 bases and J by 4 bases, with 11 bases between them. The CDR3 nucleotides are TGCGCCAGCAGCTTGGCCTGGGAGGCGTACGAGCAGTACTTC. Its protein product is CASSLAWEAYEQYF.

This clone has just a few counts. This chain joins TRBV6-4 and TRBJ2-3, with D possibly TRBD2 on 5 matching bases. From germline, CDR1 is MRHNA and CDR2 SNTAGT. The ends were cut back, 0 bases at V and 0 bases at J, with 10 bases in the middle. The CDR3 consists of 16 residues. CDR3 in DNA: TGTGCCAGCAGTGACTCGGGTAGCGCAAGCACAGATACGCAGTATTTT. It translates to CASSDSGSASTDTQYF.

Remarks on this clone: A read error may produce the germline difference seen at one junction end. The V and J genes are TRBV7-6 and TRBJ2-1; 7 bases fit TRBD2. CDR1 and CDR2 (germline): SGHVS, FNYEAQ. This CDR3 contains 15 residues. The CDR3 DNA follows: TGTGCCAGCACCTTACGGGAGGACTCCTACAATGAGCAGTTCTTC. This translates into CASTLREDSYNEQFF. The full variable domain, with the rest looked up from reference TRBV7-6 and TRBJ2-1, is GAGVSQSPRYKVTKRGQDVALRCDPISGHVSLYWYRQALGQGPEFLTYFNYEAQQDKSGLPNDRFSAERPEGSISTLTIQRTEQRDSAMYRCASTLREDSYNEQFFGPGTRLTVL.

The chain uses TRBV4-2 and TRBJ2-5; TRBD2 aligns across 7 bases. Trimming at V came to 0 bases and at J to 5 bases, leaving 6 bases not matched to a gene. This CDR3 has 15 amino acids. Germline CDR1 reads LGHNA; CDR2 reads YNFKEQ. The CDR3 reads CASSQELAGVETQYF. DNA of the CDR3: TGTGCCAGCAGCCAAGAGCTGGCGGGAGTGGAGACCCAGTACTTC.

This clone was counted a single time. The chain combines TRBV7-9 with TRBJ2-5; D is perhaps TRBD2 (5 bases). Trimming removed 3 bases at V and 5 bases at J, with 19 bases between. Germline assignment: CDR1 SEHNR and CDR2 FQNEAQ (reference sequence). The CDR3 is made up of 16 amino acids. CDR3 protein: CASSFPLRKRGETQYF. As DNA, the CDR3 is TGTGCCAGCAGCTTCCCCCTGCGGAAGAGAGGGGAGACCCAGTACTTC.

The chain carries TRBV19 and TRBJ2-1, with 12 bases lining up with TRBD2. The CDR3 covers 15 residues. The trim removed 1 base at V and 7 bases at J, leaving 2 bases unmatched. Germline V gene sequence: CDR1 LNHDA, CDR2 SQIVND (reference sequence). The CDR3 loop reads CASSIGLAGANEQFF. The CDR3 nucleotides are TGTGCCAGTAGTATAGGACTAGCGGGAGCAAATGAGCAGTTCTTC.

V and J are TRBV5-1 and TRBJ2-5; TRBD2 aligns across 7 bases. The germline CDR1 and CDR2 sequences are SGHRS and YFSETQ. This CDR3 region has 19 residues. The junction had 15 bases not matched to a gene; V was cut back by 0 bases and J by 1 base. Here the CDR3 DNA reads TGCGCCAGCAGCTTGGTTCGGGCGAGGGCGGGAGAGGGCCAAGAGACCCAGTACTTC. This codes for CASSLVRARAGEGQETQYF.

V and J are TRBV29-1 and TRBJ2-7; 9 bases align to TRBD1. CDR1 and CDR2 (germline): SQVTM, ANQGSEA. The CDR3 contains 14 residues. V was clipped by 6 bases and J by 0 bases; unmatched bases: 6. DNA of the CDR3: TGCAGCGTCCTCAGGGACAGGGTCTCCTACGAGCAGTACTTC. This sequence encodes CSVLRDRVSYEQYF.

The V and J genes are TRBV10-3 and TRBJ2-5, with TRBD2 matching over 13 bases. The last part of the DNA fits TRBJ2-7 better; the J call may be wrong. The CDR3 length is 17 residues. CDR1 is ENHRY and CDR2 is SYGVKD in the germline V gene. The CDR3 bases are TGTGCCATCAGCGGGACTAGCGGGACCCCTGTAGTACCCGAGCAGTACTTC. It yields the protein CAISGTSGTPVVPEQYF.

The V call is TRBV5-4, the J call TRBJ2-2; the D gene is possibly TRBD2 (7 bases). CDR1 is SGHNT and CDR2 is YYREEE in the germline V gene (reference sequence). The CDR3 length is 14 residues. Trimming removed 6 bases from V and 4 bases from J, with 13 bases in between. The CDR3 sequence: CASTLGGLTGELFF. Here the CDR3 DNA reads TGTGCCAGCACCCTGGGGGGGCTCACCGGGGAGCTGTTTTTT.

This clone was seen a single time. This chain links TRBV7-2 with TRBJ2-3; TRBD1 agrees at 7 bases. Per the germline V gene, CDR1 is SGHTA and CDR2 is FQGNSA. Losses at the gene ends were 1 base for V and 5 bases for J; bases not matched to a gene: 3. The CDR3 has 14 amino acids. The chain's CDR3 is CASSLGGDRDTQYF. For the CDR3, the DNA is TGTGCCAGCAGCTTAGGAGGGGACAGAGATACGCAGTATTTT.

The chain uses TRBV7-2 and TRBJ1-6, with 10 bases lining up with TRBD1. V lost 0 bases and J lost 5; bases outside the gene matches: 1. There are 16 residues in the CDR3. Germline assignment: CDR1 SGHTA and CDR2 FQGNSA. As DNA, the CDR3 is TGTGCCAGCAGCTTAGCCGGGACAGGGGATAATTCACCCCTCCACTTT. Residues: CASSLAGTGDNSPLHF.

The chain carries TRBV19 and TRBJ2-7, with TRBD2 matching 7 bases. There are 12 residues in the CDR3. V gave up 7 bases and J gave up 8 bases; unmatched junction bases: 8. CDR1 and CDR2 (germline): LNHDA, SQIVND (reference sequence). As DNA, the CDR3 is TGTGCCAGTACCGTGGCGGGGGAGAAGCAGTACTTC. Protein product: CASTVAGEKQYF.

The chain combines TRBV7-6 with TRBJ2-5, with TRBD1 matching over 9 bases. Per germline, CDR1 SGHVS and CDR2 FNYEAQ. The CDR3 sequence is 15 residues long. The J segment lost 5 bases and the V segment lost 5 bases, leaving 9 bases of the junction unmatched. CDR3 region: CASSPRQGGGETQYF. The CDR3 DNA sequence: TGTGCCAGCAGCCCCCGACAGGGGGGAGGCGAGACCCAGTACTTC.

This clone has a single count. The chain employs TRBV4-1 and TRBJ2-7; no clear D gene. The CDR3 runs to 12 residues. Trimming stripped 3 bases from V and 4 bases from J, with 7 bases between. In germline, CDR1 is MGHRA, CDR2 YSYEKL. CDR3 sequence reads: CASSQTSYEQYF. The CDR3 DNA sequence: TGCGCCAGCAGCCAGACATCTTACGAGCAGTACTTC.

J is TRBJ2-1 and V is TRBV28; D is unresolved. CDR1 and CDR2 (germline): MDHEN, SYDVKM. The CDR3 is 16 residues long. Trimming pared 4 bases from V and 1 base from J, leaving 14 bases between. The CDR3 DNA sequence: TGTGCCAGCAGTTCCTTTGAGTCGTCGTCCTACAATGAGCAGTTCTTC. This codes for CASSSFESSSYNEQFF.

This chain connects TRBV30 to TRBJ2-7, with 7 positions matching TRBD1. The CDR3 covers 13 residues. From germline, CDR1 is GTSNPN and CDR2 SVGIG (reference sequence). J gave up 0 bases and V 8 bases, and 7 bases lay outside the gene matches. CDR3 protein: CAVRDRSSYEQYF. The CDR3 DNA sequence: TGTGCCGTTCGGGACAGAAGCTCCTACGAGCAGTACTTC. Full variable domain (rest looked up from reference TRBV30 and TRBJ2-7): SQTIHQWPATLVQPVGSPLSLECTVEGTSNPNLYWYRQAAGRGLQLLFYSVGIGQISSEVPQNLSASRPQDRQFILSSKKLLLSDSGFYLCAVRDRSSYEQYFGPGTRLTVT.

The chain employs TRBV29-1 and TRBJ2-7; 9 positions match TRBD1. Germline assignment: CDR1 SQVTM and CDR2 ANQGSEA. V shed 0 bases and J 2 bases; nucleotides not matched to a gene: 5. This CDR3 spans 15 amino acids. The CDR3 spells CSVEEPGQGPYEQYF. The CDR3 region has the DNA TGCAGCGTTGAAGAACCGGGACAGGGTCCCTACGAGCAGTACTTC.

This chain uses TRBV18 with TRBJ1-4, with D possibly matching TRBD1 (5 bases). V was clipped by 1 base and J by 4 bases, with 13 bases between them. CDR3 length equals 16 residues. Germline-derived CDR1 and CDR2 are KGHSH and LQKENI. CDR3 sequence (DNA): TGTGCCAGCTCACCACGCTCAGACAGTTATAATGAAAAACTGTTTTTT. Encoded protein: CASSPRSDSYNEKLFF.

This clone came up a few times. The CDR3 protein is CAISEDRSNTEAFF. The CDR3 region has the DNA TGTGCCATCAGTGAGGACAGGTCGAACACTGAAGCTTTCTTT. This chain uses TRBV10-3 with TRBJ1-1, with TRBD1 as a possible D gene (6 bases). Trimming shortened V by 2 bases and J by 1 base, and 8 bases separated the two germline ends. The CDR3 has 14 residues. CDR1 ENHRY and CDR2 SYGVKD come from the germline V gene.

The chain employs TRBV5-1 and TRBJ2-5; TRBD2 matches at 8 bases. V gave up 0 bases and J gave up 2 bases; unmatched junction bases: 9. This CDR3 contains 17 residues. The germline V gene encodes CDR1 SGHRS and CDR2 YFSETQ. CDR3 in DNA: TGCGCCAGCAGCTTGGGGCTAGCGGGTTCTTCGCAAGAGACCCAGTACTTC. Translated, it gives CASSLGLAGSSQETQYF.

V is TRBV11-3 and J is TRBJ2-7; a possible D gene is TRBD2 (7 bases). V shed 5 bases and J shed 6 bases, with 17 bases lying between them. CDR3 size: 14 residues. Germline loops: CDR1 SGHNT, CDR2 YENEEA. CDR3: CASSPGGSRFEQYF. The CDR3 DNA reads TGTGCCAGCAGCCCGGGGGGCTCCCGATTCGAGCAGTACTTC.

The CDR3 loop is CASSFIQGKAFF. The CDR3 DNA follows: TGTGCCAGCAGCTTTATACAGGGAAAAGCTTTCTTT. This sequence joins TRBV28 and TRBJ1-1, with D possibly TRBD1 on 6 matching bases. Germline CDR1 reads MDHEN; CDR2 reads SYDVKM. Trimming shortened V by 6 bases and J by 9 bases, and 14 bases separated the two germline ends. The CDR3 is made up of 12 amino acids.

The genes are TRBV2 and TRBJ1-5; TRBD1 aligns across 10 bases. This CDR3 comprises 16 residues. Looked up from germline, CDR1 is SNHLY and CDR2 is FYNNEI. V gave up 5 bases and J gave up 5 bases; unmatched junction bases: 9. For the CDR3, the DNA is TGTGCCAGCAGTAAGGAGACAGGGGGCGCCGATCAGCCCCAGCATTTT. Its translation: CASSKETGGADQPQHF.

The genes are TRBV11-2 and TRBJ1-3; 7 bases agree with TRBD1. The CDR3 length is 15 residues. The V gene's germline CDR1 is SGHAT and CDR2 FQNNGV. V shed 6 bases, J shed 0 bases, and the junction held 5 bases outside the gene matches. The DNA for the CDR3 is TGTGCCAGCAGAAAAAACAGGGGCTCTGGAAACACCATATATTTT. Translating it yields CASRKNRGSGNTIYF.

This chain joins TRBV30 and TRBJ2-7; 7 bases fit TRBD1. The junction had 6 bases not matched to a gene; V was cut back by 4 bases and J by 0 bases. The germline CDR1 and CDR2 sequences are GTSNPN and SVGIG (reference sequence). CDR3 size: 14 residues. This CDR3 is CAWTRTGNSYEQYF. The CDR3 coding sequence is TGTGCCTGGACCCGGACAGGAAACTCCTACGAGCAGTACTTC.

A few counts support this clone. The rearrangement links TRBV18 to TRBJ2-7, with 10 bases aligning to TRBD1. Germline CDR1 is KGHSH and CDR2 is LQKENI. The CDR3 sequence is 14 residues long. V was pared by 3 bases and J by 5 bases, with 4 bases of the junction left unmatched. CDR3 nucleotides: TGTGCCAGCTCACCTTCGACAGGGGGCAACGAGCAGTACTTC. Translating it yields CASSPSTGGNEQYF. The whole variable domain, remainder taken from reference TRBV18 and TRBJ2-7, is NAGVMQNPRHLVRRRGQEARLRCSPMKGHSHVYWYRQLPEEGLKFMVYLQKENIIDESGMPKERFSAEFPKEGPSILRIQQVVRGDSAAYFCASSPSTGGNEQYFGPGTRLTVT.